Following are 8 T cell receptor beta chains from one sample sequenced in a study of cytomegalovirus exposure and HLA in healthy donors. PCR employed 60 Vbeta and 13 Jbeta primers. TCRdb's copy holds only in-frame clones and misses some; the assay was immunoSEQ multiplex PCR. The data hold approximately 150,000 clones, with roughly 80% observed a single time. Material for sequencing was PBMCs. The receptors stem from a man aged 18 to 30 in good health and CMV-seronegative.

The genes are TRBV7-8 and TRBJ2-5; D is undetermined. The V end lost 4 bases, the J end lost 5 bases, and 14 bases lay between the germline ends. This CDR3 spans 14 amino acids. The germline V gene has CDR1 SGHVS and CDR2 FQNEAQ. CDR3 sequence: CASSSSRFRETQYF. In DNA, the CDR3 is TGTGCCAGCAGCTCCTCGCGGTTTAGGGAGACCCAGTACTTC.

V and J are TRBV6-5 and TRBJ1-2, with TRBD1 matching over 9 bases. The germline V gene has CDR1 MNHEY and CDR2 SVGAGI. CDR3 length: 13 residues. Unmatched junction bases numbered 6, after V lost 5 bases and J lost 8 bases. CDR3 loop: CASSGQGLEGYTF. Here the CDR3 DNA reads TGTGCCAGCAGTGGACAGGGGTTGGAGGGCTACACCTTC.

In DNA, the CDR3 is TGCAGCGTTGCATTGGTTCGGAGCTCCTACAATGAGCAGTTCTTC. It yields the protein CSVALVRSSYNEQFF. The rearrangement links TRBV29-1 to TRBJ2-1; no clear D gene. The CDR3 spans 15 residues. Germline V lookup: CDR1 SQVTM, CDR2 ANQGSEA. V lost 4 bases and J lost 0, with 13 bases in between.

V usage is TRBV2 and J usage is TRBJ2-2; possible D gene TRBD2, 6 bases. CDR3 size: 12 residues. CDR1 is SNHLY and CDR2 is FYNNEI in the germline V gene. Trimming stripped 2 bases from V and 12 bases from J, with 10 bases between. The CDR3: CASSEHRGKLFF. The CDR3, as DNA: TGTGCCAGCAGTGAACACCGGGGGAAGCTGTTTTTT.

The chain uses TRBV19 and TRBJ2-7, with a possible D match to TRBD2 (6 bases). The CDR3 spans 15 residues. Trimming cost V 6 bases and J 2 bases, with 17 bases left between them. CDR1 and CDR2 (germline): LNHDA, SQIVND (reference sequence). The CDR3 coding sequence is TGTGCCAGTAGAGGAGGGGACTCATTAACCTACGAGCAGTACTTC. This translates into CASRGGDSLTYEQYF.

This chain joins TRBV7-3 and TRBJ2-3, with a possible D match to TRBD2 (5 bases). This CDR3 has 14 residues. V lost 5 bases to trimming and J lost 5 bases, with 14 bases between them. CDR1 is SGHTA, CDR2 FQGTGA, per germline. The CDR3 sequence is CASSPIPGIDTQYF. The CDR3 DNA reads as TGTGCCAGCAGCCCGATTCCGGGGATAGATACGCAGTATTTT.

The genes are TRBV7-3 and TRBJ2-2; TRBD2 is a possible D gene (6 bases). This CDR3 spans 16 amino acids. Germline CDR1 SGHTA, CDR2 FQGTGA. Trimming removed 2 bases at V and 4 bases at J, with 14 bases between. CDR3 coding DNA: TGTGCCAGCAGCTTACTCCGCGGGGCGAGCACCGGGGAGCTGTTTTTT. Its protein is CASSLLRGASTGELFF.

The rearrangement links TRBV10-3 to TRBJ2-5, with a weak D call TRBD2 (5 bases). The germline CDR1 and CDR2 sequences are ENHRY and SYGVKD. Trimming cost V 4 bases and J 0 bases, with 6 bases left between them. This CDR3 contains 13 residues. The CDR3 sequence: CAISGTYQETQYF. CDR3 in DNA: TGTGCCATCAGTGGGACTTACCAAGAGACCCAGTACTTC.